Each of the 16 T cell receptor beta chains below was sequenced from the same sample in a study of blood T cell repertoires in COVID-19. Clones were sequenced by immunoSEQ multiplex PCR, and TCRdb holds only the in-frame ones, with some missing. The sample shows approximately 170,000 clones, around 89% of them seen only once. Source material: peripheral blood. These receptor sequences come from a man aged 55-75 years with acute or convalescent COVID-19.

CDR3 bases: TGTGCCAGCAACAGGGGTAATAATTCACCCCTCCACTTT. Translated, it gives CASNRGNNSPLHF. The chain joins TRBV6-5 to TRBJ1-6; 7 bases align to TRBD1. The CDR3 totals 13 residues. J gave up 5 bases and V 7 bases, and 2 bases lay outside the gene matches. Germline V gives CDR1 MNHEY, CDR2 SVGAGI.

The CDR3 loop reads CASSLSRTGEAFF. DNA for the CDR3: TGTGCCAGCAGCTTATCTCGGACAGGTGAAGCTTTCTTT. This chain links TRBV7-9 with TRBJ1-1; 7 nucleotides match TRBD1. CDR1 and CDR2 (germline): SEHNR, FQNEAQ (reference sequence). The CDR3 covers 13 residues. Germline trimming cut 2 bases from V and 7 bases from J; bases unmatched to any gene: 4.

This clone has more than one count but fewer than ten. The rearrangement uses TRBV5-4 and TRBJ2-7, with TRBD2 matching 12 bases. The CDR3 consists of 15 residues. With 4 bases clipped from V and 2 bases from J, the junction kept 4 bases outside the gene matches. In germline, CDR1 is SGHNT, CDR2 YYREEE (reference sequence). The CDR3 region is CASSPRTSGAYEQYF. In DNA form, the CDR3 reads TGTGCCAGCAGCCCCCGGACTAGCGGGGCCTACGAGCAGTACTTC.

The chain employs TRBV9 and TRBJ1-4; 9 bases map to TRBD1. Per the germline V gene, CDR1 is SGDLS and CDR2 is YYNGEE. The junction had 9 bases not matched to a gene; V was cut back by 1 base and J by 8 bases. This CDR3 has 16 amino acids. This chain's CDR3 is CASSVYEDRGGEKLFF. CDR3 DNA: TGTGCCAGCAGCGTATATGAGGACAGGGGAGGAGAAAAACTGTTTTTT. Supplemented by reference TRBV9 and TRBJ1-4, the full variable domain reads DSGVTQTPKHLITATGQRVTLRCSPRSGDLSVYWYQQSLDQGLQFLIQYYNGEERAKGNILERFSAQQFPDLHSELNLSSLELGDSALYFCASSVYEDRGGEKLFFGSGTQLSVL.

V usage is TRBV10-3 and J usage is TRBJ2-7; 13 bases are a match to TRBD2. Unmatched junction bases numbered 4, after V lost 2 bases and J lost 6 bases. The length of the CDR3 is 15 residues. The germline gives CDR1 ENHRY, CDR2 SYGVKD. CDR3 in amino acids: CAISEPGLAGAEQYF. DNA of the CDR3: TGTGCCATCAGTGAGCCCGGACTAGCGGGAGCCGAGCAGTACTTC.

V and J are TRBV7-7 and TRBJ1-4, with 7 nucleotides matching TRBD1. V lost 1 base to trimming and J lost 5 bases; unmatched junction nucleotides: 4. Germline V CDR1 and CDR2: SSHAT, FNYEAQ (reference sequence). The CDR3 spans 15 residues. CDR3 in amino acids: CASSLGTGANEKLFF. DNA of the CDR3: TGTGCCAGCAGCTTAGGGACAGGCGCGAATGAAAAACTGTTTTTT.

The chain recombines TRBV30 with TRBJ2-5; unclear D gene. The V and J ends lost 2 bases and 5 bases respectively, with 9 bases between them. This CDR3 is built from 12 residues. Germline V CDR1 and CDR2: GTSNPN, SVGIG (reference sequence). The CDR3 loop is CAWSISRETQYF. The CDR3 DNA reads as TGTGCCTGGAGTATCTCTAGGGAGACCCAGTACTTC.

This rearrangement joins TRBV24-1 to TRBJ2-3; 10 nucleotides align to TRBD2. Trimming removed 3 bases from V and 2 bases from J; junction bases left unmatched: 1. Germline V gene sequence: CDR1 KGHDR, CDR2 SFDVKD. The CDR3 runs 15 residues. In DNA form, the CDR3 reads TGTGCCACCAGTGATACTAGCGGGAACACAGATACGCAGTATTTT. Translation: CATSDTSGNTDTQYF.

J is TRBJ1-5 and V is TRBV19; the match to TRBD1 covers 10 bases. This CDR3 comprises 15 residues. Trimming cost V 5 bases and J 5 bases; bases outside gene matches: 6. Germline V gene sequence: CDR1 LNHDA, CDR2 SQIVND (reference sequence). The chain's CDR3 is CASSSGTGAYQPQHF. CDR3 DNA: TGTGCCAGTAGTTCCGGGACAGGGGCCTATCAGCCCCAGCATTTT. Using reference TRBV19 and TRBJ1-5 for the parts outside the CDR3, the full variable domain is DGGITQSPKYLFRKEGQNVTLSCEQNLNHDAMYWYRQDPGQGLRLIYYSQIVNDFQKGDIAEGYSVSREKKESFPLTVTSAQKNPTAFYLCASSSGTGAYQPQHFGDGTRLSIL.

The chain has TRBV5-4 and TRBJ2-5, with TRBD2 identical over 8 bases. The CDR3 loop spans 15 amino acids. Germline CDR1 reads SGHNT; CDR2 reads YYREEE (reference sequence). Trimming removed 2 bases from V and 4 bases from J; junction bases left unmatched: 7. The CDR3 loop is CASSLPSGGTETQYF. In DNA form, the CDR3 reads TGTGCCAGCAGCTTACCCAGCGGGGGTACAGAGACCCAGTACTTC.

The rearrangement links TRBV19 to TRBJ1-4, with D unresolved. V shed 3 bases and J shed 6 bases, with 11 bases lying between them. The germline gives CDR1 LNHDA, CDR2 SQIVND (reference sequence). The CDR3 length is 14 residues. DNA of the CDR3: TGTGCCAGTAGTATGGCTCAGTATTATGAAAAACTGTTTTTT. This codes for CASSMAQYYEKLFF.

V and J are TRBV19 and TRBJ2-5; a weak D match, TRBD2 (5 bases). The CDR3 has 13 residues. Germline V CDR1 and CDR2: LNHDA, SQIVND (reference sequence). V lost 4 bases, J lost 1 base, and 7 bases lay in between. In nucleotides, the CDR3 is TGTGCCAGTAGTAGCCGGGGCCAAGAGACCCAGTACTTC. Amino acid sequence: CASSSRGQETQYF. Together with reference TRBV19 and TRBJ2-5, the CDR3 gives the full variable domain: DGGITQSPKYLFRKEGQNVTLSCEQNLNHDAMYWYRQDPGQGLRLIYYSQIVNDFQKGDIAEGYSVSREKKESFPLTVTSAQKNPTAFYLCASSSRGQETQYFGPGTRLLVL.

This sequence joins TRBV15 and TRBJ1-4, with 7 bases that match TRBD1. Germline V gene lookup returns CDR1 LNHNV and CDR2 YYDKDF (reference sequence). This CDR3 comprises 15 residues. The V segment lost 2 bases and the J segment 8 bases; nucleotides outside the gene matches: 8. The CDR3 region has the DNA TGTGCCACCAGCAGACAGAGTAGAGGGGGCGAAAAACTGTTTTTT. It codes for CATSRQSRGGEKLFF.

This clone was detected once. This rearrangement joins TRBV2 to TRBJ1-2, with 9 bases that match TRBD1. The germline V gene encodes CDR1 SNHLY and CDR2 FYNNEI. The CDR3 runs 15 residues. The J segment lost 3 bases and the V segment lost 5 bases, leaving 7 bases of the junction unmatched. CDR3 residues: CASSSSGTGYYGYTF. As DNA, the CDR3 is TGTGCCAGCAGTTCGTCCGGGACAGGGTACTATGGCTACACCTTC.

V is TRBV27 and J is TRBJ1-1; 8 positions match TRBD1. J gave up 4 bases and V 3 bases, and 4 bases lay outside the gene matches. The CDR3 is made up of 14 amino acids. Germline CDR1 reads MNHEY; CDR2 reads SMNVEV (reference sequence). Here the CDR3 reads CASSFTGGITEAFF. The DNA for the CDR3 is TGTGCCAGCAGTTTCACAGGGGGTATCACTGAAGCTTTCTTT.

In DNA form, the CDR3 reads TGCAGCGTTGAAGTGGTACAACAAGAGACCCAGTACTTC. It codes for CSVEVVQQETQYF. V and J are TRBV29-1 and TRBJ2-5, with no clear D. There are 13 residues in the CDR3. V lost 1 base and J 2 bases, leaving 8 bases between the germline ends. The germline V gene has CDR1 SQVTM and CDR2 ANQGSEA.